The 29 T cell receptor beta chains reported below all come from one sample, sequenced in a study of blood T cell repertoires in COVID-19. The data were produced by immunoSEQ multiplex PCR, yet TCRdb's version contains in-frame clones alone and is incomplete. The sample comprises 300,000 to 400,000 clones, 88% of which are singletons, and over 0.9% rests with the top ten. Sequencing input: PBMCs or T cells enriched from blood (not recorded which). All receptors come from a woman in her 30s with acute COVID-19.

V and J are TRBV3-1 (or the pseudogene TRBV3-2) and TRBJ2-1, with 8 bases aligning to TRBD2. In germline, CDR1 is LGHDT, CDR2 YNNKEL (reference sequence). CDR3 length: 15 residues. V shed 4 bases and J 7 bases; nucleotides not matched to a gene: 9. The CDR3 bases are TGTGCCAGCAGCCCGGGGCGGGGGGCCCAAAATGAGCAGTTCTTC. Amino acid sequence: CASSPGRGAQNEQFF.

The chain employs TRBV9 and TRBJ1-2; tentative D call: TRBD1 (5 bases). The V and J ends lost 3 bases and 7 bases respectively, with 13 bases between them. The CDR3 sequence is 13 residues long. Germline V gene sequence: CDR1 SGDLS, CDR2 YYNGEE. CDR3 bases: TGTGCCAGCAGCGGATTGCAGGGTTTTGGCTACACCTTC. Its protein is CASSGLQGFGYTF.

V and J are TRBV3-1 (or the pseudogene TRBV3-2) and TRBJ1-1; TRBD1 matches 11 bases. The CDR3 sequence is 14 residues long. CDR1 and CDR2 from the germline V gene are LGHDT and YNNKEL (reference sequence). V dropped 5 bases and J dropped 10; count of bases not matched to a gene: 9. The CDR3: CASSYRDRGNLAFF. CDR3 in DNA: TGTGCCAGCAGCTATAGGGACAGGGGGAATCTAGCTTTCTTT.

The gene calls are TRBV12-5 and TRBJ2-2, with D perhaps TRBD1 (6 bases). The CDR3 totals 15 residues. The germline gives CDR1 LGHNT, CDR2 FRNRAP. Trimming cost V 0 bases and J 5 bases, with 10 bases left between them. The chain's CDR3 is CASGLVSQGTGELFF. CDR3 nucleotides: TGTGCTAGTGGTTTGGTATCCCAGGGGACCGGGGAGCTGTTTTTT.

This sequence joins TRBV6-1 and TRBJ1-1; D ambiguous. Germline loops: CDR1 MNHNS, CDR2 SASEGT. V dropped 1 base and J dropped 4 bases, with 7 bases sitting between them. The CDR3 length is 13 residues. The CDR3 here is CASSEGQVTEAFF. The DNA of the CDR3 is TGTGCCAGCAGTGAAGGGCAGGTCACTGAAGCTTTCTTT.

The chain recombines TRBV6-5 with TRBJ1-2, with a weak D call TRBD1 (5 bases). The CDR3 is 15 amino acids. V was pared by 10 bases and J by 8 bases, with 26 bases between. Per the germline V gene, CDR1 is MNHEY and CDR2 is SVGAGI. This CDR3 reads CAIPYGGRSPDGYTF. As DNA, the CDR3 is TGTGCCATACCCTACGGGGGTAGATCCCCCGACGGCTACACCTTC.

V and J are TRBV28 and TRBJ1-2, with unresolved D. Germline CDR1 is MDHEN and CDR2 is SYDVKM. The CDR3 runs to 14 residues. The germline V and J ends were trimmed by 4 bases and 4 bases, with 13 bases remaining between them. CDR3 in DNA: TGTGCCAGCAGTTCCCGCGGGTGGAGCTATGGCTACACCTTC. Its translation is CASSSRGWSYGYTF.

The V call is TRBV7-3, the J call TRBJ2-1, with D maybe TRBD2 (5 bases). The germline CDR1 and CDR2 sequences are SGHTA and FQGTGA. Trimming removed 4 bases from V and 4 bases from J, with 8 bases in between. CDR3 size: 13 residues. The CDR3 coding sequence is TGTGCCAGCAGCTCCGACTATTACAATGAGCAGTTCTTC. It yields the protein CASSSDYYNEQFF.

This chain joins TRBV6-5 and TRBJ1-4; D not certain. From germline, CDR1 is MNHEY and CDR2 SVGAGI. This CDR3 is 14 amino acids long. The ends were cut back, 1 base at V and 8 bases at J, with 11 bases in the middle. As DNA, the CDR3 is TGTGCCAGCAGTTACTGGTTCGGCGGGGAAAAACTGTTTTTT. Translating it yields CASSYWFGGEKLFF.

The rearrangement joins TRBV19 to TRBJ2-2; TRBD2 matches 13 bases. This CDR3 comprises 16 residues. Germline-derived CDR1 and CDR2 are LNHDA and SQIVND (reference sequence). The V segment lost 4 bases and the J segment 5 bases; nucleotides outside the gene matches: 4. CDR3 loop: CASSNGLAGDTGELFF. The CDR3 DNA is TGTGCCAGTAGTAATGGACTAGCGGGGGATACCGGGGAGCTGTTTTTT.

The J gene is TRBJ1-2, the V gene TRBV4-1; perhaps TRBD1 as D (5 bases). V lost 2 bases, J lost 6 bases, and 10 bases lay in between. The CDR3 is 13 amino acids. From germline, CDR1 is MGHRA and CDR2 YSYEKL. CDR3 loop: CASSQMGGDGYTF. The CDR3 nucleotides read TGCGCCAGCAGCCAAATGGGGGGGGATGGCTACACCTTC.

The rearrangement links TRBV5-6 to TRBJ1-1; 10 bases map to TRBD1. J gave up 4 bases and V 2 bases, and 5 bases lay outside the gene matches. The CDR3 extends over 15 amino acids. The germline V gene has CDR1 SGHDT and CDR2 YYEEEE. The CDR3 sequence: CASSFGTGVSTEAFF. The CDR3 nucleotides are TGTGCCAGCAGCTTCGGGACAGGGGTGTCCACTGAAGCTTTCTTT.

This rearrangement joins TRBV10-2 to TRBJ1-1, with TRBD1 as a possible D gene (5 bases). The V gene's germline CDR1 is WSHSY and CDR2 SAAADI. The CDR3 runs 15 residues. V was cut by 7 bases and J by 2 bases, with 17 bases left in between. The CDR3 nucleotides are TGCGCCAGCACTATTGGGGCGAGTGGAAACACTGAAGCTTTCTTT. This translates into CASTIGASGNTEAFF.

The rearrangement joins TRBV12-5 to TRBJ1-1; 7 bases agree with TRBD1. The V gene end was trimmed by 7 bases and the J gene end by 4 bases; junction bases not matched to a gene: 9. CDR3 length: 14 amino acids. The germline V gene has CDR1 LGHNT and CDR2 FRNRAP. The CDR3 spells CASAPTGASTEAFF. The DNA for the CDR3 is TGTGCTAGTGCCCCCACAGGGGCGAGCACTGAAGCTTTCTTT.

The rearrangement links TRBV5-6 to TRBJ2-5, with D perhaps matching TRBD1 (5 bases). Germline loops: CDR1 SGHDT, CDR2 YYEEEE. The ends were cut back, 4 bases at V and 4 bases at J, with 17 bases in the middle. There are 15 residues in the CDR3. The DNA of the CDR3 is TGTGCCAGCAGCGTCGCTAGAATAAGGGGAGAGACCCAGTACTTC. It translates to CASSVARIRGETQYF.

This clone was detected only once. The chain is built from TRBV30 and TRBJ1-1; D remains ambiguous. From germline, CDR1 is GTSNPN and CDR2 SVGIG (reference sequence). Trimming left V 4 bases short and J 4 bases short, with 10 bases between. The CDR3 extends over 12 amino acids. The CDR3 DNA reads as TGTGCCTGGACCCCACAGTCCACTGAAGCTTTCTTT. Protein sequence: CAWTPQSTEAFF.

The CDR3, as DNA: TGTGCCAGCAAGGAGGGGACGACTGAAGCTTTCTTT. This translates into CASKEGTTEAFF. This chain joins TRBV27 and TRBJ1-1, with TRBD1 as a possible D gene (5 bases). This CDR3 region has 12 residues. Germline V gene sequence: CDR1 MNHEY, CDR2 SMNVEV (reference sequence). V was pared by 7 bases and J by 5 bases, with 11 bases between.

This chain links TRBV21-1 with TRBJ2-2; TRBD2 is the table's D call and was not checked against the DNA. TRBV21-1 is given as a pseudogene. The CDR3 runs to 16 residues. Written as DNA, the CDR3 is TGTGCCAGCAGCACAGGGAGGGGACCGGACACCGGGGAGCTGTTTTTT. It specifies CASSTGRGPDTGELFF.

The CDR3 DNA is TGTGCCACCAGCAGGGGACTAGCGGGGGGTAGATACAATGAGCAGTTCTTC. It yields the protein CATSRGLAGGRYNEQFF. The chain couples TRBV15 to TRBJ2-1, with TRBD2 matching 15 bases. The CDR3 contains 17 residues. The V gene end was trimmed by 3 bases and the J gene end by 4 bases; junction bases not matched to a gene: 4. Germline V gene data show CDR1 as LNHNV and CDR2 as YYDKDF (reference sequence).

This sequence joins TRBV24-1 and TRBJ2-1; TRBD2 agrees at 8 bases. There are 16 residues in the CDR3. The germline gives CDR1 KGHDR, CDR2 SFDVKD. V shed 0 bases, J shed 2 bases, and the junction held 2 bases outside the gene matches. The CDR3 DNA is TGTGCCACCAGTGATTTGCGAGCGGGGGCCTACAATGAGCAGTTCTTC. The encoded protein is CATSDLRAGAYNEQFF.

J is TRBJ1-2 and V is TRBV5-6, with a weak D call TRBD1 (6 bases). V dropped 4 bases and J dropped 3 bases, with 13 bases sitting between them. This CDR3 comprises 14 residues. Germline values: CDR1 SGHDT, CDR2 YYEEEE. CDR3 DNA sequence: TGTGCCAGCAGCATCAGGGGTATTCACTATGGCTACACCTTC. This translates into CASSIRGIHYGYTF.

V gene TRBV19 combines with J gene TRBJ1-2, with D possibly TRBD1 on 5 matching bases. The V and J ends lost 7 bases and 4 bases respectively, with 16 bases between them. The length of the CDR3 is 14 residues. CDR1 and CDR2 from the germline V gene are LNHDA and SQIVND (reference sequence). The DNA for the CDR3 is TGTGCCAGTACCTCAAGGCAGGGCTCCTATGGCTACACCTTC. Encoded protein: CASTSRQGSYGYTF.

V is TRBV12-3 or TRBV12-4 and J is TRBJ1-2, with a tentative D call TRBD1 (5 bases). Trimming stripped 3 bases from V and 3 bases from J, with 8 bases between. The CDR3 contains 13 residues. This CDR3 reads CASSFRRDYGYTF. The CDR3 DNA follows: TGTGCCAGCAGTTTCCGCAGGGACTATGGCTACACCTTC.

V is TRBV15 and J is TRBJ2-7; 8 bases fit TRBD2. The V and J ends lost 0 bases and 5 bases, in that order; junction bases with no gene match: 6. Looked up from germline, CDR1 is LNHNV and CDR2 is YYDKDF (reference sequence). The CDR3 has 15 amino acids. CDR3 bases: TGTGCCACCAGCAGAGATGCGCGGGGGGTCGACGAGCAGTACTTC. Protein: CATSRDARGVDEQYF. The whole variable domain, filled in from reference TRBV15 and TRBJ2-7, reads DAMVIQNPRYQVTQFGKPVTLSCSQTLNHNVMYWYQQKSSQAPKLLFHYYDKDFNNEADTPDNFQSRRPNTSFCFLDIRSPGLGDTAMYLCATSRDARGVDEQYFGPGTRLTVT.

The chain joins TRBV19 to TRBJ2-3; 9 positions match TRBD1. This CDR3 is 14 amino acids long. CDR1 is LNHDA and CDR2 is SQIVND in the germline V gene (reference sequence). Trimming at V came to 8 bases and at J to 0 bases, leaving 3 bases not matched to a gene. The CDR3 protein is CASGTGSSTDTQYF. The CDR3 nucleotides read TGTGCCAGTGGGACAGGGTCTAGCACAGATACGCAGTATTTT.

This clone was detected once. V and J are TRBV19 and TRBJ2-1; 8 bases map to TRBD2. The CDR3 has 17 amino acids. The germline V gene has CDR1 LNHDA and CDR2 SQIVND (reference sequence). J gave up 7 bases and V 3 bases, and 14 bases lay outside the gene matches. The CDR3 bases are TGTGCCAGTAGTATGTTGAGGGGAAATCTAGCGGGTAATGAGCAGTTCTTC. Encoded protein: CASSMLRGNLAGNEQFF.

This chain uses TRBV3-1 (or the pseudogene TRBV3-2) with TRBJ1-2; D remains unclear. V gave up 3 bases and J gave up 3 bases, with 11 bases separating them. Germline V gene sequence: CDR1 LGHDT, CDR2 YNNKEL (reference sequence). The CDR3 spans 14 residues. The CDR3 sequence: CASSHNGDHYGYTF. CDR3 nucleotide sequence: TGTGCCAGCAGCCATAACGGGGATCACTATGGCTACACCTTC.

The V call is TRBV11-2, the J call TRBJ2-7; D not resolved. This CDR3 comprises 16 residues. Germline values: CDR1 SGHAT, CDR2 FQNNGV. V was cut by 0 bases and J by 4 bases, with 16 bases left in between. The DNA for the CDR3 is TGTGCCAGCAGCTTAGATAGAAGCGCCGCCGCTTACGAGCAGTACTTC. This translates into CASSLDRSAAAYEQYF.

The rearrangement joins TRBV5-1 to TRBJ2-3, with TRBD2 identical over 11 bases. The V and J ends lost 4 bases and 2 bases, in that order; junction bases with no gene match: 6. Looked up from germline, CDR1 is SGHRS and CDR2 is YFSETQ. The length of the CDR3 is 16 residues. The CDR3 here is CASSPRLAGNTDTQYF. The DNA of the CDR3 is TGCGCCAGCAGCCCAAGACTAGCGGGGAACACAGATACGCAGTATTTT.